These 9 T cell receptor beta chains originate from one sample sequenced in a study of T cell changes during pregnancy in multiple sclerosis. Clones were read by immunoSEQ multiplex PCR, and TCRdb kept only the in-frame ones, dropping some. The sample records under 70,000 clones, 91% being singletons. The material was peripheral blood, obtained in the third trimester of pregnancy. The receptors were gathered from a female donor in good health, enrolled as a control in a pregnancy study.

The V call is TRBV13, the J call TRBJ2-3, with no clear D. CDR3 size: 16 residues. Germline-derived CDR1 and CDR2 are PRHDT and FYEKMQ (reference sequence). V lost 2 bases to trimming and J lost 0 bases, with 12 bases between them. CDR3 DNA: TGTGCCAGCAGCTTAAAGAATCAGTATAGCACAGATACGCAGTATTTT. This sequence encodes CASSLKNQYSTDTQYF.

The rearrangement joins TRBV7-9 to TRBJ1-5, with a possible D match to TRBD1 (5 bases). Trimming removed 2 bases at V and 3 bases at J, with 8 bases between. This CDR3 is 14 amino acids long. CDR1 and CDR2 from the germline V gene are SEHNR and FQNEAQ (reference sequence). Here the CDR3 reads CASSLKGNNQPQHF. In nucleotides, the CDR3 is TGTGCCAGCAGCTTAAAGGGGAACAATCAGCCCCAGCATTTT.

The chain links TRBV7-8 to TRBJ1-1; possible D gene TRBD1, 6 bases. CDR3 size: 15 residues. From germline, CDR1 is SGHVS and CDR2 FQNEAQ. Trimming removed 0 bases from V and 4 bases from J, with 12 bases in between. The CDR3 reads CASSLAPGALTEAFF. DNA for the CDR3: TGTGCCAGCAGCTTAGCACCAGGGGCCCTCACTGAAGCTTTCTTT.

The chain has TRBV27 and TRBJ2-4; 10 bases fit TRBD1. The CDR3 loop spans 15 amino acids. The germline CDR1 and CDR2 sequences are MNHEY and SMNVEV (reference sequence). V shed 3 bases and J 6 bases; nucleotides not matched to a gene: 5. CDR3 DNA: TGTGCCAGCAGTTTGGACAGGGGGATCGGAAACATTCAGTACTTC. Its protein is CASSLDRGIGNIQYF.

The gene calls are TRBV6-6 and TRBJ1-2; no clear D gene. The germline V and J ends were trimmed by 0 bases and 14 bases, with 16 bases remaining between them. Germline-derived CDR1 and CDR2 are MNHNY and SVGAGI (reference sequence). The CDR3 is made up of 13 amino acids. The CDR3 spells CASSYSSPLSGTF. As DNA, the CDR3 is TGTGCCAGCAGTTACTCGAGTCCCCTAAGCGGGACCTTC.

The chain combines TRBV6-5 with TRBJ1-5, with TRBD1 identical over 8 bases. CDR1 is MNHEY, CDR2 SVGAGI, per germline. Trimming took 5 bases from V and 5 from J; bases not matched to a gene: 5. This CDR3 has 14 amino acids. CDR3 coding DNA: TGTGCCAGCAGTGAATGGACAGGGCATCAGCCCCAGCATTTT. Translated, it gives CASSEWTGHQPQHF.

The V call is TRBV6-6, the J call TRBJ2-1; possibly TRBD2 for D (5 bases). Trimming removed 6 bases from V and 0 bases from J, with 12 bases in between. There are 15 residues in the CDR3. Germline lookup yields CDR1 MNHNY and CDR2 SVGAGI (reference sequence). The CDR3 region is CASSRSGSSYNEQFF. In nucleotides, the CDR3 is TGTGCCAGCAGCCGAAGCGGTAGCTCCTACAATGAGCAGTTCTTC.

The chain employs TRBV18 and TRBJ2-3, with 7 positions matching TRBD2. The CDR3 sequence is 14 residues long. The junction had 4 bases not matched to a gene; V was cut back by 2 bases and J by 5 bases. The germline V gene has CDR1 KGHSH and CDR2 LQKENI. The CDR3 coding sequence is TGTGCCAGCTCACCAACTAGCGTGGAAGATACGCAGTATTTT. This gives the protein CASSPTSVEDTQYF.

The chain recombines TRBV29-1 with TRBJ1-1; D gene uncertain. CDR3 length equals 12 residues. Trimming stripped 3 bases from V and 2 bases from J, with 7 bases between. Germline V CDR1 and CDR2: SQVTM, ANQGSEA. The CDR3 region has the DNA TGCAGCGTTGAGTCACTTAACACTGAAGCTTTCTTT. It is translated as CSVESLNTEAFF. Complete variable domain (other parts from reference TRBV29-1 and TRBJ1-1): SAVISQKPSRDICQRGTSLTIQCQVDSQVTMMFWYRQQPGQSLTLIATANQGSEATYESGFVIDKFPISRPNLTFSTLTVSNMSPEDSSIYLCSVESLNTEAFFGQGTRLTVV.